These 16 T cell receptor beta chains originate from one sample sequenced in a study of spatial heterogeneity in lung cancer (dated by TCRdb to the late 2010s). The library came from 5' RACE. Sequencing instrument: NextSeq 500. The public reads were run again by TCRdb, first through fastp at Q25 and then through MiXCR, and only productive beta chains were kept. Each CDR3 protein gets just one entry, which takes the most common genes and DNA from the rows behind it. This sample gives 740 or so distinct CDR3 sequences in total; 10% to 11% of them show up just once. The ten most abundant clones make up less than 40% of the sample. The label giving this sample's time point can be read as: sample taken at primary tumor resection. Sequences were derived from normal lung tissue next to the tumor, sampled at surgery. The receptor source for this set is a male donor with early-stage non-small cell lung cancer.

The chain recombines TRBV6-5 with TRBJ1-1; TRBD1 might be the D (5 bases). The germline V gene has CDR1 MNHEY and CDR2 SVGAGI. The CDR3 has 14 residues. V was shortened by 4 bases and J by 0 bases, with 9 bases between the two germline ends. CDR3: CASSSPGMNTEAFF. As DNA, the CDR3 is TGTGCCAGCAGTTCCCCAGGGATGAACACTGAAGCTTTCTTT.

This clonotype is medium-sized in the sample. CDR3 amino acids: CSARDPSRGGETQYF. The CDR3 bases are TGCAGTGCTAGAGATCCTAGCAGGGGGGGAGAGACCCAGTACTTC. The chain has TRBV20-1 and TRBJ2-5; the D gene could be TRBD1 or TRBD2 (7 bases each). V dropped 0 bases and J dropped 4 bases, with 15 bases sitting between them. The CDR3 is 15 residues long. Germline loops: CDR1 DFQATT, CDR2 SNEGSKA (reference sequence).

The J gene is TRBJ2-1, the V gene TRBV12-3 or TRBV12-4; 14 nucleotides align to TRBD2. V was pared by 5 bases and J by 8 bases, with 5 bases of the junction left unmatched. This CDR3 comprises 15 residues. The CDR3 DNA follows: TGTGCCAGCAGTCGATGGGGACTAGCGGGAGATGAGCAGTTCTTC. Translation gives CASSRWGLAGDEQFF.

The V and J genes are TRBV9 and TRBJ2-7; TRBD1 is a possible D gene (6 bases). Germline V gives CDR1 SGDLS, CDR2 YYNGEE. The CDR3 runs 17 residues. V dropped 2 bases and J dropped 0 bases, with 18 bases sitting between them. The CDR3: CASSVSPQDSSSYEQYF. The CDR3 bases are TGTGCCAGCAGCGTGTCTCCACAGGACAGCAGCTCCTACGAGCAGTACTTC.

This clonotype is termed large. The genes are TRBV5-1 and TRBJ2-1, with TRBD2 matching over 10 bases. J was trimmed by 9 bases and V by 1 base; bases with no gene match: 19. Germline V gene data show CDR1 as SGHRS and CDR2 as YFSETQ. The CDR3 has 19 amino acids. CDR3 in amino acids: CASSLPPTGTSVFEGEQFF. The CDR3 nucleotides are TGCGCCAGCAGCTTGCCCCCTACCGGGACTAGCGTCTTCGAGGGTGAGCAGTTCTTC.

This clonotype is medium-sized (0.01 to 0.1%) within its sample. The chain recombines TRBV20-1 with TRBJ2-7; no clear D gene. This CDR3 is built from 11 residues. CDR1 and CDR2 from the germline V gene are DFQATT and SNEGSKA (reference sequence). Deletions cut 3 bases from V and 6 bases from J, with 9 bases between. In DNA form, the CDR3 reads TGCAGTGCTAGGGAATACTCCGAGCAGTACTTC. This gives the protein CSAREYSEQYF.

By sample fraction, this clonotype is medium-sized. J is TRBJ2-3 and V is TRBV5-1; the match to TRBD1 covers 7 bases. In germline, CDR1 is SGHRS, CDR2 YFSETQ. The CDR3 contains 15 residues. The J segment lost 4 bases and the V segment lost 4 bases, leaving 9 bases of the junction unmatched. CDR3 coding DNA: TGCGCCAGCAGCCCGGGACAGCGAGGGTCAGATACGCAGTATTTT. This codes for CASSPGQRGSDTQYF.

J is TRBJ2-1 and V is TRBV6-1; D gene ambiguous. Germline V lookup: CDR1 MNHNS, CDR2 SASEGT. Trimming took 4 bases from V and 8 from J, leaving 12 bases between them. The CDR3 covers 13 residues. CDR3 bases: TGTGCCAGCAGTGCCCTAAATGACTATGAGCAGTTCTTC. Translating it yields CASSALNDYEQFF.

This clonotype turned up a few times. The chain joins TRBV12-3 or TRBV12-4 to TRBJ1-5, with a possible D match to TRBD1 (5 bases). The CDR3 is made up of 15 amino acids. Between the trimmed V and J ends, which lost 5 bases and 2 bases, there was a span of 13 bases. The CDR3 DNA sequence: TGTGCCAGCAGTCCAAAGGGGATCGGCAATCAGCCCCAGCATTTT. Residues: CASSPKGIGNQPQHF.

By frequency in the sample, this clonotype is medium-sized. J is TRBJ1-4 and V is TRBV20-1; D is uncertain. There are 12 residues in the CDR3. Trimming shortened V by 3 bases and J by 6 bases, and 8 bases separated the two germline ends. Germline V gene data show CDR1 as DFQATT and CDR2 as SNEGSKA (reference sequence). CDR3 amino acids: CSASTADEKLFF. CDR3 nucleotide sequence: TGCAGTGCTAGTACTGCGGATGAAAAACTGTTTTTT.

This clonotype is judged medium-sized. The genes are TRBV5-1 and TRBJ2-3; tentative D call: TRBD1 (6 bases). Germline V lookup: CDR1 SGHRS, CDR2 YFSETQ. This CDR3 has 16 amino acids. V lost 4 bases and J 6 bases, leaving 21 bases between the germline ends. CDR3 nucleotide sequence: TGCGCCAGCAGCGCATCGGGACAAGCTTCCGGCGATACGCAGTATTTT. This codes for CASSASGQASGDTQYF. The full variable domain, with the rest looked up from reference TRBV5-1 and TRBJ2-3, is KAGVTQTPRYLIKTRGQQVTLSCSPISGHRSVSWYQQTPGQGLQFLFEYFSETQRNKGNFPGRFSGRQFSNSRSEMNVSTLELGDSALYLCASSASGQASGDTQYFGPGTRLTVL.

Relative to its sample, this clonotype is large. The rearrangement joins TRBV2 to TRBJ1-2; the D is unclear. The CDR3 has 13 amino acids. Looked up from germline, CDR1 is SNHLY and CDR2 is FYNNEI. Trimming took off 8 bases at V and 5 bases at J, with 15 bases between the two ends. CDR3 DNA sequence: TGTGCCAGCCAGCCCCAGGACGATTATGGCTACACCTTC. This sequence encodes CASQPQDDYGYTF.

This clonotype is categorized as large. The gene calls are TRBV7-2 and TRBJ2-5; unclear D gene. The germline V gene has CDR1 SGHTA and CDR2 FQGNSA. Trimming took off 1 base at V and 1 base at J, with 7 bases between the two ends. The CDR3 contains 14 residues. Here the CDR3 DNA reads TGTGCCAGCAGCTTAGAACCGGTCCAAGAGACCCAGTACTTC. Amino acid sequence: CASSLEPVQETQYF.

This clonotype ranks as medium-sized. The V gene is TRBV7-2, the J gene TRBJ2-5, with unresolved D. Per the germline V gene, CDR1 is SGHTA and CDR2 is FQGNSA. V lost 3 bases to trimming and J lost 3 bases, with 8 bases between them. The CDR3 is made up of 13 amino acids. The CDR3, as DNA: TGTGCCAGCAGCTTCAAAGAGAAAGAGACCCAGTACTTC. Its protein product is CASSFKEKETQYF.

V and J are TRBV20-1 and TRBJ1-1; 7 bases map to TRBD1. The V segment lost 5 bases and the J segment 4 bases; nucleotides outside the gene matches: 13. The V gene's germline CDR1 is DFQATT and CDR2 SNEGSKA (reference sequence). This CDR3 has 15 amino acids. In DNA form, the CDR3 reads TGCAGTGCTCTTCCCGGGGACAGCCCGGGCACTGAAGCTTTCTTT. Translation: CSALPGDSPGTEAFF.

CDR3 sequence (DNA): TGTGCCAGCTCACCCAGCCTTACCACTAATAGCAATCAGCCCCAGCATTTT. Encoded protein: CASSPSLTTNSNQPQHF. This sequence joins TRBV18 and TRBJ1-5; D remains ambiguous. The CDR3 extends over 17 amino acids. Germline assignment: CDR1 KGHSH and CDR2 LQKENI. V was shortened by 3 bases and J by 0 bases, with 15 bases between the two germline ends.